This T cell receptor (beta chain) appears in the sequencing data of a study of cytomegalovirus exposure and HLA in healthy donors. Study results and caveats: Some TCR beta chains (roughly 150 of them) were listed as cytomegalovirus-associated. High specificity and sensitivity for cytomegalovirus status were reported for the classifier.

The sample holds one count of this clone. No antigen is known for it. The germline V gene has CDR1 SGHTA and CDR2 FQGNSA. The V end was cut by 3 bases, the J end by 6 bases, with 16 bases between. The CDR3 extends over 15 amino acids. Profiled with immunoSEQ multiplex PCR; TCRdb holds only in-frame clones, not every one. The repertoire holds 70,000 to 85,000 clones, approximately 94% seen once, with 1.5% to 2% in the top ten. Input material: PBMCs. The gene calls are TRBV7-2 and TRBJ2-3, with unresolved D. This clonotype originated in a woman aged 18-35 years in good health and CMV-seropositive. The CDR3 region has the DNA TGTGCCAGCAGCTTTTTCACGGCAGGAAGGGATACGCAGTATTTT. It translates to CASSFFTAGRDTQYF. The entire variable domain, with the rest obtained from reference TRBV7-2 and TRBJ2-3, is as follows: GAGVSQSPSNKVTEKGKDVELRCDPISGHTALYWYRQSLGQGLEFLIYFQGNSAPDKSGLPSDRFSAERTGGSVSTLTIQRTQQEDSAVYLCASSFFTAGRDTQYFGPGTRLTVL.